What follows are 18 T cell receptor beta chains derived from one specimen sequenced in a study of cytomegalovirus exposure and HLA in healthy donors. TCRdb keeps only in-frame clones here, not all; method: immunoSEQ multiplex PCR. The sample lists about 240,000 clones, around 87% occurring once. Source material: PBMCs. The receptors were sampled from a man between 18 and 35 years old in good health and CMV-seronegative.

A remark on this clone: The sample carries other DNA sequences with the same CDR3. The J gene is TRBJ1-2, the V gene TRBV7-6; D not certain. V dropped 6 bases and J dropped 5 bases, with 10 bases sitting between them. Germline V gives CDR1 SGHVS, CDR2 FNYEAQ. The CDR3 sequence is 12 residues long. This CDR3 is CASSLTDYGYTF. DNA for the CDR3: TGTGCCAGCAGTTTGACTGATTATGGCTACACCTTC.

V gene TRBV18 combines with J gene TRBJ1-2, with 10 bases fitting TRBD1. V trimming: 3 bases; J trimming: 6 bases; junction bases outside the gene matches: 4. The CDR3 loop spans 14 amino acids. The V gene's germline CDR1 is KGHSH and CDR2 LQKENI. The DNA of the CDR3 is TGTGCCAGCTCACCGACCGGGACAGGGGATGGCTACACCTTC. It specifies CASSPTGTGDGYTF.

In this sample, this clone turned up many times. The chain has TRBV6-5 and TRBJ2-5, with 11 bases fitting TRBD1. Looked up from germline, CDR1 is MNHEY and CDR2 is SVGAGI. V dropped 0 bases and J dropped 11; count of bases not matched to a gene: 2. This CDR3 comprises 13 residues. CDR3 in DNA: TGTGCCAGCAGTTACTCGGGGGACAGGGGGCAGTACTTC. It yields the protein CASSYSGDRGQYF.

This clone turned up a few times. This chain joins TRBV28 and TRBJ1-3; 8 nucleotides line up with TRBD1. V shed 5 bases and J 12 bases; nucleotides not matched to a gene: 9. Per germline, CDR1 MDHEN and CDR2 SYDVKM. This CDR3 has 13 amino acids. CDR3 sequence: CASSRPPGQVIYF. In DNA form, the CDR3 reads TGTGCCAGCAGTCGCCCGCCGGGACAGGTCATATATTTT.

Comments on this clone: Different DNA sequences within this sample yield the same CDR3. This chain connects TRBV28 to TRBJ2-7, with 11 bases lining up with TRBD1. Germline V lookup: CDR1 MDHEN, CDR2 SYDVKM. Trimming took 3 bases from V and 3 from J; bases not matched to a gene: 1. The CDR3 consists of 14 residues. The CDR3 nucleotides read TGTGCCAGCAGTTTTGGGACAGGGGGCTACGAGCAGTACTTC. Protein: CASSFGTGGYEQYF.

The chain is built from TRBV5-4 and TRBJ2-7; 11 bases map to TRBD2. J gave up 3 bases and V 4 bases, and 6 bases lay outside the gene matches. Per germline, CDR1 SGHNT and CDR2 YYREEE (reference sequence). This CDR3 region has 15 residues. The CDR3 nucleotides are TGTGCCAGCAGCCCGGGACTAGCGGAACTCTACGAGCAGTACTTC. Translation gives CASSPGLAELYEQYF.

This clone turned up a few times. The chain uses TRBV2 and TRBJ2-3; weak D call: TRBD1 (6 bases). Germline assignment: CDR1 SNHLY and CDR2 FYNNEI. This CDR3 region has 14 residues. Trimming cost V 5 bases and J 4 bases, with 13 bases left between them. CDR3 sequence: CASSTTGLADTQYF. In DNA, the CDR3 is TGTGCCAGCAGTACAACAGGGCTGGCAGATACGCAGTATTTT.

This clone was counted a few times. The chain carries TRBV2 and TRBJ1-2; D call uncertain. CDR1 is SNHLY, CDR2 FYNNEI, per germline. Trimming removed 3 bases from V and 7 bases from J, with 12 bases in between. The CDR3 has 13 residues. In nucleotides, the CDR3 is TGTGCCAGCAGTGATCCGGGGAGGACTGGCTACACCTTC. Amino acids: CASSDPGRTGYTF.

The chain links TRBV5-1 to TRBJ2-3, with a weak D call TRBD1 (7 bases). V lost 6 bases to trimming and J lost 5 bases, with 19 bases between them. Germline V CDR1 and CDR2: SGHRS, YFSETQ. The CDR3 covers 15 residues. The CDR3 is CASTPGTAGLDTQYF. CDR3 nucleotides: TGCGCCAGCACACCTGGGACAGCGGGTTTAGATACGCAGTATTTT.

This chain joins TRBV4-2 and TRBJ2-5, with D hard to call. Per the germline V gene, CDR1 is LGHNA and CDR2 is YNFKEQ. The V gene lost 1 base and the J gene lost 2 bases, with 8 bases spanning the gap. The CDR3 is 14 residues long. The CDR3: CASSQGGVQETQYF. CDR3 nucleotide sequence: TGTGCCAGCAGCCAAGGAGGCGTACAAGAGACCCAGTACTTC.

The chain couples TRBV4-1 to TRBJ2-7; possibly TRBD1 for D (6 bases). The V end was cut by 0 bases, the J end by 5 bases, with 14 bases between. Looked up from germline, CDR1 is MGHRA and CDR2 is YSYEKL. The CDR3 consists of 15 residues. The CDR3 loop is CASSQDFQGIDEQYF. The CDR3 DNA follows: TGCGCCAGCAGCCAAGATTTCCAGGGGATAGACGAGCAGTACTTC.

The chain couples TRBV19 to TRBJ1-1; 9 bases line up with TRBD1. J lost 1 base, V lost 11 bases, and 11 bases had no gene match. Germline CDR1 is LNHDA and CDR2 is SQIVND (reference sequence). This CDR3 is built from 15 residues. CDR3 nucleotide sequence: TGTGCCTCAGATGTTGGGGACAGGGAGAACACTGAAGCTTTCTTT. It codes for CASDVGDRENTEAFF.

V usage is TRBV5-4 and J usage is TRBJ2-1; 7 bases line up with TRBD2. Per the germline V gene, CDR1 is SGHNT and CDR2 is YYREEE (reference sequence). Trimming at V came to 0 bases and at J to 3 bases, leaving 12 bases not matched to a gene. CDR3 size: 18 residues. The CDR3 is CASSLVPPAGEYYNEQFF. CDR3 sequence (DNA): TGTGCCAGCAGCTTGGTGCCGCCGGCGGGAGAGTACTACAATGAGCAGTTCTTC.

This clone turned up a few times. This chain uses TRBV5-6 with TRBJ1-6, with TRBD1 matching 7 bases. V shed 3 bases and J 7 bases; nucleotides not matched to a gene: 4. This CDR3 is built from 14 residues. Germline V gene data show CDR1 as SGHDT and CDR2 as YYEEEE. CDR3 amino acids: CASSYGTVNSPLHF. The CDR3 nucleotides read TGTGCCAGCAGCTACGGGACAGTGAATTCACCCCTCCACTTT.

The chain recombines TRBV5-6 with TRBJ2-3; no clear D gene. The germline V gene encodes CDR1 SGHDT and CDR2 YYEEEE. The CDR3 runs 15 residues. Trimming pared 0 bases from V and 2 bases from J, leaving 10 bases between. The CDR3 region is CASSLVGRTTDTQYF. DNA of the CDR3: TGTGCCAGCAGCTTGGTTGGGCGTACCACAGATACGCAGTATTTT.

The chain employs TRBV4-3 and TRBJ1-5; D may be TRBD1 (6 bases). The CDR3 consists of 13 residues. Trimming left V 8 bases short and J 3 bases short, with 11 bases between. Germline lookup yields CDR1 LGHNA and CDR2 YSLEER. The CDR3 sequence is CASAGDINQPQHF. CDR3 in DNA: TGCGCCAGCGCGGGGGACATCAATCAGCCCCAGCATTTT.

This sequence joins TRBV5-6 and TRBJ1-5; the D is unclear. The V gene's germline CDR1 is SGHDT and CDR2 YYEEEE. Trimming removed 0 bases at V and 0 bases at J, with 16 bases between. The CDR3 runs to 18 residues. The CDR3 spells CASSLGLDSSYSNQPQHF. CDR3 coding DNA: TGTGCCAGCAGCTTGGGGTTAGACTCTAGTTATAGCAATCAGCCCCAGCATTTT.

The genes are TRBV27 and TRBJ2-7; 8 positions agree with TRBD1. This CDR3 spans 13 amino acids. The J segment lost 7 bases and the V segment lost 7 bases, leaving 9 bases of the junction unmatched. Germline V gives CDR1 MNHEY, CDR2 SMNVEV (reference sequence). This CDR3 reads CASKSAGGWEQYF. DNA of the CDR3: TGTGCCAGCAAGTCTGCAGGGGGCTGGGAGCAGTACTTC.